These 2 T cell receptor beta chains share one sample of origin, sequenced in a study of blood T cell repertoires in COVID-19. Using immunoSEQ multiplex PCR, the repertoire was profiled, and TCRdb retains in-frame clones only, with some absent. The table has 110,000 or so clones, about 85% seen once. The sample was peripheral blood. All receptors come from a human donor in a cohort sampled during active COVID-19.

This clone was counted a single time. The CDR3 bases are TGCGCCAGCAGACCTAGCGGGGGGGCGCACGAGCAGTACTTC. Translation gives CASRPSGGAHEQYF. This rearrangement joins TRBV10-2 to TRBJ2-7, with 12 bases identical to TRBD2. The CDR3 is made up of 14 amino acids. V trimming: 6 bases; J trimming: 5 bases; junction bases outside the gene matches: 5. Per germline, CDR1 WSHSY and CDR2 SAAADI.

CDR3 DNA sequence: TGTGCCTCCGGACAGGGGGAGGGCGAGCAGTACTTC. Its protein is CASGQGEGEQYF. The chain joins TRBV13 to TRBJ2-7; TRBD1 agrees at 10 bases. V dropped 11 bases and J dropped 6; count of bases not matched to a gene: 7. Germline V lookup: CDR1 PRHDT, CDR2 FYEKMQ (reference sequence). There are 12 residues in the CDR3.